These 31 T cell receptor beta chains were all obtained from the same sample, sequenced in a study of shared clonotypes between healthy human individuals. Libraries were prepared by immunoSEQ multiplex PCR; TCRdb keeps only in-frame clonotypes and omits some of them. The sample has 2 million to 2.5 million clones; approximately 93% are singletons. Specimen: naive CD4+ T cells from PBMCs. Subset here: CD45RA+ positively selected. The source of these receptors is a man between 18 and 35 years old in good health. Some clones in this sample may be carry-over from other donors' samples.

The chain recombines TRBV19 with TRBJ1-1; D gene ambiguous. CDR1 is LNHDA and CDR2 is SQIVND in the germline V gene (reference sequence). The CDR3 covers 13 residues. Trimming shortened V by 3 bases and J by 5 bases, and 10 bases separated the two germline ends. The CDR3 DNA reads as TGTGCCAGTAGTATGTTTTTCGGAACTGAAGCTTTCTTT. It is translated as CASSMFFGTEAFF.

This chain links TRBV7-3 with TRBJ1-1, with D perhaps TRBD1 (6 bases). From germline, CDR1 is SGHTA and CDR2 FQGTGA. V dropped 5 bases and J dropped 4 bases, with 20 bases sitting between them. CDR3 length equals 16 residues. CDR3 residues: CASSAIPGQGITEAFF. CDR3 coding DNA: TGTGCCAGCAGCGCCATCCCAGGGCAGGGGATCACTGAAGCTTTCTTT.

The V and J genes are TRBV5-1 and TRBJ1-6; 9 bases are shared with TRBD1. CDR3 length: 14 residues. Germline V gives CDR1 SGHRS, CDR2 YFSETQ. The J segment lost 9 bases and the V segment lost 3 bases, leaving 4 bases of the junction unmatched. CDR3 sequence: CASSSGQGISPLHF. The CDR3 region has the DNA TGCGCCAGCAGCTCAGGACAGGGGATTTCACCCCTCCACTTT.

This rearrangement joins TRBV18 to TRBJ1-1; TRBD1 matches at 7 bases. Per germline, CDR1 KGHSH and CDR2 LQKENI. The CDR3 loop spans 15 amino acids. V lost 5 bases, J lost 1 base, and 7 bases stayed unmatched. The CDR3 region is CASSGTGVENTEAFF. CDR3 in DNA: TGTGCCAGCTCAGGTACAGGGGTGGAGAACACTGAAGCTTTCTTT. Supplemented by reference TRBV18 and TRBJ1-1, the full variable domain reads NAGVMQNPRHLVRRRGQEARLRCSPMKGHSHVYWYRQLPEEGLKFMVYLQKENIIDESGMPKERFSAEFPKEGPSILRIQQVVRGDSAAYFCASSGTGVENTEAFFGQGTRLTVV.

V and J are TRBV5-1 and TRBJ2-2; D may match TRBD1 or TRBD2 (5 bases each). The ends were cut back, 6 bases at V and 4 bases at J, with 19 bases in the middle. The germline CDR1 and CDR2 sequences are SGHRS and YFSETQ. The CDR3 is 16 residues long. CDR3 DNA: TGCGCCAGCACCCCGTACGAGGGGCTTAGCACCGGGGAGCTGTTTTTT. This sequence encodes CASTPYEGLSTGELFF.

This clone was counted a single time. V usage is TRBV2 and J usage is TRBJ1-5; 7 bases match TRBD1. V shed 4 bases, J shed 6 bases, and the junction held 6 bases outside the gene matches. The CDR3 covers 14 residues. The germline V gene has CDR1 SNHLY and CDR2 FYNNEI. The CDR3 bases are TGTGCCAGCAGTGGGGGGACAGTCGGTCAGCCCCAGCATTTT. This encodes CASSGGTVGQPQHF.

The chain has TRBV7-3 and TRBJ2-7; D is possibly TRBD2 (5 bases). In germline, CDR1 is SGHTA, CDR2 FQGTGA. V shed 0 bases and J shed 3 bases, with 9 bases lying between them. CDR3 length: 14 residues. CDR3 protein: CASSLTPGNYEQYF. The CDR3, as DNA: TGTGCCAGCAGCTTAACTCCGGGAAACTACGAGCAGTACTTC.

The V gene is TRBV2, the J gene TRBJ2-5, with a weak D call TRBD2 (6 bases). The CDR3 loop spans 14 amino acids. Trimming removed 3 bases at V and 2 bases at J, with 10 bases between. CDR1 and CDR2 (germline): SNHLY, FYNNEI. CDR3 amino acids: CASSETRQQETQYF. CDR3 DNA: TGTGCCAGCAGTGAGACTAGGCAGCAAGAGACCCAGTACTTC.

The chain links TRBV5-1 to TRBJ1-4; D unclear. Germline lookup yields CDR1 SGHRS and CDR2 YFSETQ. V was cut by 2 bases and J by 2 bases, with 10 bases left in between. CDR3 length: 15 residues. CDR3 sequence reads: CASSLLQPTNEKLFF. The CDR3 DNA is TGCGCCAGCAGCTTACTACAGCCCACTAATGAAAAACTGTTTTTT. The entire variable domain, with the rest obtained from reference TRBV5-1 and TRBJ1-4, is as follows: KAGVTQTPRYLIKTRGQQVTLSCSPISGHRSVSWYQQTPGQGLQFLFEYFSETQRNKGNFPGRFSGRQFSNSRSEMNVSTLELGDSALYLCASSLLQPTNEKLFFGSGTQLSVL.

V usage is TRBV20-1 and J usage is TRBJ1-1; D is perhaps TRBD1 (5 bases). V lost 6 bases and J lost 7, with 12 bases in between. Germline CDR1 and CDR2: DFQATT and SNEGSKA (reference sequence). The CDR3 is made up of 11 amino acids. The CDR3 spells CSAVRQIEAFF. CDR3 in DNA: TGCAGTGCAGTGAGACAGATTGAAGCTTTCTTT.

The chain employs TRBV7-9 and TRBJ2-5; 10 bases map to TRBD2. V gave up 3 bases and J gave up 0 bases; unmatched junction bases: 1. The CDR3 spans 15 residues. CDR1 is SEHNR, CDR2 FQNEAQ, per germline (reference sequence). The CDR3 region has the DNA TGTGCCAGCAGCTTTAGCGGGAGGTACCAAGAGACCCAGTACTTC. Translated, it gives CASSFSGRYQETQYF.

The rearrangement links TRBV15 to TRBJ2-5; 10 bases line up with TRBD1. The V and J ends lost 2 bases and 2 bases, in that order; junction bases with no gene match: 2. Germline loops: CDR1 LNHNV, CDR2 YYDKDF (reference sequence). The CDR3 extends over 15 amino acids. CDR3 coding DNA: TGTGCCACCAGCAGATCGGACAGGGGGCAAGAGACCCAGTACTTC. Its translation is CATSRSDRGQETQYF.

The chain carries TRBV30 and TRBJ2-2; the D gene is possibly TRBD2 (6 bases). Trimming took 5 bases from V and 9 from J, leaving 16 bases between them. The CDR3 length is 13 residues. The V gene's germline CDR1 is GTSNPN and CDR2 SVGIG (reference sequence). This CDR3 reads CAWSNRGARELFF. The CDR3 DNA reads as TGTGCCTGGTCAAACCGCGGGGCCCGGGAGCTGTTTTTT. The variable domain in full, completed from reference TRBV30 and TRBJ2-2, reads SQTIHQWPATLVQPVGSPLSLECTVEGTSNPNLYWYRQAAGRGLQLLFYSVGIGQISSEVPQNLSASRPQDRQFILSSKKLLLSDSGFYLCAWSNRGARELFFGEGSRLTVL.

The genes are TRBV19 and TRBJ2-6, with no clear D. V was clipped by 5 bases and J by 1 base, with 9 bases between them. Germline lookup yields CDR1 LNHDA and CDR2 SQIVND (reference sequence). The CDR3 contains 15 residues. The CDR3 sequence is CASSARSSGANVLTF. In DNA form, the CDR3 reads TGTGCCAGTAGTGCAAGAAGTTCTGGGGCCAACGTCCTGACTTTC.

For this clone: The junction does not match germline at one end; this may be a read error. This chain joins TRBV11-2 and TRBJ1-6; 9 nucleotides agree with TRBD1. Germline V CDR1 and CDR2: SGHAT, FQNNGV. The CDR3 runs to 14 residues. The CDR3 protein is CASTLQGAGSPLHF. CDR3 bases: TGTGCCAGCACCTTACAGGGGGCTGGATCACCCCTCCACTTT.

The CDR3 bases are TGTGCCAGCAGCCCTGGACGGTACCCAGGGGAGCCCCAGCATTTT. It specifies CASSPGRYPGEPQHF. The chain joins TRBV5-6 to TRBJ1-5; perhaps TRBD1 as D (6 bases). The CDR3 is 15 residues long. CDR1 and CDR2 from the germline V gene are SGHDT and YYEEEE. With 4 bases removed from V and 8 bases from J, the gap between germline ends came to 19 bases.

The chain joins TRBV2 to TRBJ2-7; TRBD2 matches at 12 bases. CDR1 is SNHLY and CDR2 is FYNNEI in the germline V gene. With V trimmed by 8 bases and J by 3 bases, 8 bases remained unmatched. The CDR3 runs to 15 residues. DNA of the CDR3: TGTGCCAGCGCCCGCGGGACTAGCGGGTTCTACGAGCAGTACTTC. It codes for CASARGTSGFYEQYF.

The CDR3, as DNA: TGTGCCAGCAAGGGACTAACGAACACCGGGGAGCTGTTTTTT. This encodes CASKGLTNTGELFF. This chain uses TRBV2 with TRBJ2-2; 7 bases line up with TRBD2. Germline lookup yields CDR1 SNHLY and CDR2 FYNNEI. V dropped 7 bases and J dropped 0; count of bases not matched to a gene: 2. This CDR3 is 14 amino acids long.

Only a few counts were recorded for this clone. The CDR3 coding sequence is TGTGCCAGCAGTGGGGAATATAGCAATCAGCCCCAGCATTTT. Translated, it gives CASSGEYSNQPQHF. V and J are TRBV2 and TRBJ1-5; no clear D. The CDR3 contains 14 residues. V lost 4 bases, J lost 0 bases, and 7 bases lay in between. Germline CDR1 and CDR2: SNHLY and FYNNEI.

V and J are TRBV9 and TRBJ2-7, with 8 bases matching TRBD1. The CDR3 runs 17 residues. Germline V gives CDR1 SGDLS, CDR2 YYNGEE. Trimming cost V 4 bases and J 5 bases; bases outside gene matches: 17. The CDR3 nucleotides read TGTGCCAGCAGCCCCAGAGGGTCGACAGGGGTGGGGGACGAGCAGTACTTC. This encodes CASSPRGSTGVGDEQYF.

V and J are TRBV2 and TRBJ1-5, with D possibly TRBD1 on 5 matching bases. The germline V gene encodes CDR1 SNHLY and CDR2 FYNNEI. Trimming removed 2 bases at V and 3 bases at J, with 11 bases between. This CDR3 is 15 amino acids long. CDR3 DNA: TGTGCCAGCAGTGAACAAGGGGCCTTCAATCAGCCCCAGCATTTT. This gives the protein CASSEQGAFNQPQHF.

The J gene is TRBJ2-1, the V gene TRBV2, with 7 bases that match TRBD1. The ends lost 7 bases at V and 8 bases at J; junction bases unmatched: 5. This CDR3 comprises 12 residues. Germline values: CDR1 SNHLY, CDR2 FYNNEI. The CDR3, as DNA: TGTGCCAGCACCACAGGGGACGATGAGCAGTTCTTC. Translation: CASTTGDDEQFF.

This clone was observed a handful of times. The chain is built from TRBV6-1 and TRBJ1-1; D might be TRBD1 (5 bases). V gave up 5 bases and J gave up 1 base, with 14 bases separating them. CDR1 is MNHNS and CDR2 is SASEGT in the germline V gene. The CDR3 consists of 15 residues. In nucleotides, the CDR3 is TGTGCCAGCAGTCCCAGGGCCTTCACGAACACTGAAGCTTTCTTT. It yields the protein CASSPRAFTNTEAFF.

The rearrangement joins TRBV6-1 to TRBJ1-1, with a weak D call TRBD1 (6 bases). CDR1 is MNHNS and CDR2 is SASEGT in the germline V gene. Trimming stripped 2 bases from V and 6 bases from J, with 13 bases between. CDR3 length equals 14 residues. The CDR3 reads CASSEFGGRAEAFF. In nucleotides, the CDR3 is TGTGCCAGCAGTGAATTCGGGGGGCGCGCTGAAGCTTTCTTT.

The chain recombines TRBV6-1 with TRBJ2-2; a possible D gene is TRBD2 (5 bases). The V gene's germline CDR1 is MNHNS and CDR2 SASEGT. V dropped 7 bases and J dropped 4 bases, with 13 bases sitting between them. This CDR3 is 14 amino acids long. The CDR3 nucleotides are TGTGCCAGCAAAATGGTCGGGGTCACCGGGGAGCTGTTTTTT. Protein: CASKMVGVTGELFF.

The chain employs TRBV19 and TRBJ2-1; no definite D call. The CDR3 runs 17 residues. Germline V gene sequence: CDR1 LNHDA, CDR2 SQIVND (reference sequence). V was clipped by 3 bases and J by 8 bases, with 23 bases between them. This CDR3 is CASSIRTPPDAADEQFF. The CDR3 bases are TGTGCCAGTAGTATCCGAACTCCCCCCGATGCGGCGGATGAGCAGTTCTTC. The full variable domain, in which reference TRBV19 and TRBJ2-1 provide the parts outside the CDR3, is DGGITQSPKYLFRKEGQNVTLSCEQNLNHDAMYWYRQDPGQGLRLIYYSQIVNDFQKGDIAEGYSVSREKKESFPLTVTSAQKNPTAFYLCASSIRTPPDAADEQFFGPGTRLTVL.

This clone was recorded once. The genes are TRBV5-4 and TRBJ2-7; 10 nucleotides agree with TRBD1. Trimming took 4 bases from V and 4 from J; bases not matched to a gene: 8. This CDR3 contains 15 residues. CDR1 SGHNT and CDR2 YYREEE come from the germline V gene (reference sequence). This chain's CDR3 is CASSTRTGGVYEQYF. CDR3 bases: TGTGCCAGCAGCACCCGGACAGGGGGAGTGTACGAGCAGTACTTC.

The chain recombines TRBV7-6 with TRBJ2-2; possibly TRBD1 for D (5 bases). V gave up 4 bases and J gave up 1 base, with 10 bases separating them. CDR1 is SGHVS and CDR2 is FNYEAQ in the germline V gene. The CDR3 length is 15 residues. Here the CDR3 reads CASSSQGWNTGELFF. The CDR3 DNA follows: TGTGCCAGCAGCTCCCAGGGATGGAACACCGGGGAGCTGTTTTTT.

With regard to this clone: The sample has other DNA sequences that encode this CDR3 too. The rearrangement links TRBV19 to TRBJ1-5; TRBD1 matches 8 bases. Per germline, CDR1 LNHDA and CDR2 SQIVND (reference sequence). This CDR3 region has 15 residues. The J segment lost 4 bases and the V segment lost 4 bases, leaving 6 bases of the junction unmatched. The CDR3 DNA reads TGTGCCAGTAGTAGAGGACAGGGAGGGAATCAGCCCCAGCATTTT. Translating gives CASSRGQGGNQPQHF.

This chain joins TRBV7-3 and TRBJ2-3, with D possibly TRBD1 on 5 matching bases. The CDR3 length is 16 residues. Trimming cost V 10 bases and J 0 bases, with 20 bases left between them. Germline values: CDR1 SGHTA, CDR2 FQGTGA. CDR3 residues: CAILPRVNSSTDTQYF. The CDR3 DNA is TGTGCCATCCTACCCAGGGTAAACTCTAGCACAGATACGCAGTATTTT. The full variable domain, its missing parts supplied by reference TRBV7-3 and TRBJ2-3, is GAGVSQTPSNKVTEKGKYVELRCDPISGHTALYWYRQSLGQGPEFLIYFQGTGAADDSGLPNDRFFAVRPEGSVSTLKIQRTERGDSAVYLCAILPRVNSSTDTQYFGPGTRLTVL.

V is TRBV5-4 and J is TRBJ1-2; D might be TRBD1 (6 bases). The CDR3 extends over 15 amino acids. Between the trimmed V and J ends, which lost 4 bases and 7 bases, there was a span of 20 bases. Germline CDR1 SGHNT, CDR2 YYREEE (reference sequence). CDR3 amino acids: CASSQDSLGVGGYTF. The CDR3 DNA reads as TGTGCCAGCAGCCAGGACAGTCTGGGCGTCGGTGGCTACACCTTC. The full variable domain, completed using reference TRBV5-4 and TRBJ1-2, is ETGVTQSPTHLIKTRGQQVTLRCSSQSGHNTVSWYQQALGQGPQFIFQYYREEENGRGNFPPRFSGLQFPNYSSELNVNALELDDSALYLCASSQDSLGVGGYTFGSGTRLTVV.